This T cell receptor (beta chain) was sequenced in a study of cytomegalovirus exposure and HLA in healthy donors. The overall study: Per a later analysis, the roughly 640 first-cohort and approximately 120 validation repertoires shared one platform.

The repertoire was sequenced with immunoSEQ multiplex PCR; TCRdb's copy has only in-frame clones and lacks some. Among 150,000 to 200,000 clones listed, almost 85% were seen once. Germline trimming cut 5 bases from V and 0 bases from J; bases unmatched to any gene: 10. The germline V gene has CDR1 LNHNV and CDR2 YYDKDF (reference sequence). The CDR3 loop spans 18 amino acids. As regards this clone: Its antigen remains unidentified.

The study, taken as a whole, reports: Associated with cytomegalovirus, according to the listing, were around 160 TCR beta chains. Usually a TCR sequence was rare, but some public TCRs were found in many donors.

The V gene is TRBV15, the J gene TRBJ2-2, with 9 bases fitting TRBD1. The material sequenced was PBMCs. The TCR was taken from a man younger than 45 in good health and CMV-seropositive. The CDR3 DNA reads TGTGCCACCAGCCGGGGACAGGGAAAGCGACCGAACACCGGGGAGCTGTTTTTT. It codes for CATSRGQGKRPNTGELFF.